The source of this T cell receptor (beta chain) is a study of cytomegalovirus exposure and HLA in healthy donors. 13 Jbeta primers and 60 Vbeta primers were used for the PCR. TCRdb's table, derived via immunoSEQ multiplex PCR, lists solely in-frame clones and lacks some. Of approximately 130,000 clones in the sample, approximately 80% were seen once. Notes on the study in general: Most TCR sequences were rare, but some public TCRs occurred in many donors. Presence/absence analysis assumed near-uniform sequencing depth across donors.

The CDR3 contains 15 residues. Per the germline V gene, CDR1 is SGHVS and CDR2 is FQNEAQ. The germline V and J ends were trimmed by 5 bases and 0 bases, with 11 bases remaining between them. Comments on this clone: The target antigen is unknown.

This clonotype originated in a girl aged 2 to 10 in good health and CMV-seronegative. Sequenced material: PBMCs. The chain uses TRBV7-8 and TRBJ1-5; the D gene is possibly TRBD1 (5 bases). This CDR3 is CASSPLTASNQPQHF. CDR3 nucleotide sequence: TGTGCCAGCAGCCCACTGACAGCTAGCAATCAGCCCCAGCATTTT.